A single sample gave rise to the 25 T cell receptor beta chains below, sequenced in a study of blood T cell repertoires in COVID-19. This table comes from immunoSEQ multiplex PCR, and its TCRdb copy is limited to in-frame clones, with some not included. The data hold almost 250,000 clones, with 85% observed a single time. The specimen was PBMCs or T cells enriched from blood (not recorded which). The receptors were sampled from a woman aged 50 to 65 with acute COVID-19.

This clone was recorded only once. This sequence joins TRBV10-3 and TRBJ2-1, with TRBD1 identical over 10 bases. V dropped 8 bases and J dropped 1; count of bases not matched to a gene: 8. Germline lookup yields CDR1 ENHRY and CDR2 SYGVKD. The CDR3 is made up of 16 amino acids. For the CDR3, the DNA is TGTGCCATCGTCGCCGGGACAGGGGCGTCCTACAATGAGCAGTTCTTC. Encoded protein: CAIVAGTGASYNEQFF.

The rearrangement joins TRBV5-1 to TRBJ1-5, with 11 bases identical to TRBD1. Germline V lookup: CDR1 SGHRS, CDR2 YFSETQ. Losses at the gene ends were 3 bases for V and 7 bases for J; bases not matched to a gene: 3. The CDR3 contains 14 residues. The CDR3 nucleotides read TGCGCCAGCAGCTCGGGACAGGGGGAGCAGCCCCAGCATTTT. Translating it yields CASSSGQGEQPQHF.

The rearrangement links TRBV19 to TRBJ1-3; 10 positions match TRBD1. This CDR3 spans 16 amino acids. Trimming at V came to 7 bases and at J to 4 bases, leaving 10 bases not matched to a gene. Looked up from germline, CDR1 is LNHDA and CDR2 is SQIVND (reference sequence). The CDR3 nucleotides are TGTGCCAGTACCCCGACGGGACAGGGGCCCGGAAACACCATATATTTT. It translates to CASTPTGQGPGNTIYF. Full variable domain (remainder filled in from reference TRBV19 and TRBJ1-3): DGGITQSPKYLFRKEGQNVTLSCEQNLNHDAMYWYRQDPGQGLRLIYYSQIVNDFQKGDIAEGYSVSREKKESFPLTVTSAQKNPTAFYLCASTPTGQGPGNTIYFGEGSWLTVV.

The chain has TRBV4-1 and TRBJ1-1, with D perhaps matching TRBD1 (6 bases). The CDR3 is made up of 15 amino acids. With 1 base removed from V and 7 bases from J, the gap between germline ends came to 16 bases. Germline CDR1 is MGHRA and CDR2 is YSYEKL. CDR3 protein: CASSQGERGPIEAFF. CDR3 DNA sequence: TGCGCCAGCAGCCAAGGTGAGCGGGGGCCTATTGAAGCTTTCTTT.

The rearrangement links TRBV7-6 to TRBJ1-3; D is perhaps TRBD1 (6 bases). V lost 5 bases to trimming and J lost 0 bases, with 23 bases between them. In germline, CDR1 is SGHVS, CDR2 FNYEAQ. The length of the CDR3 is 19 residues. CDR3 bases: TGTGCCAGCAGCCCCATAATACGGACAGCTCGAAGCTCTGGAAACACCATATATTTT. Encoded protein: CASSPIIRTARSSGNTIYF.

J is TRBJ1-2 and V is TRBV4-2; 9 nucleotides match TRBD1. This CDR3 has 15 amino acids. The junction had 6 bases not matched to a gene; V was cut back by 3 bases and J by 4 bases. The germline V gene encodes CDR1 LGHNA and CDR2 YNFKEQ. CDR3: CASSQGDRESYGYTF. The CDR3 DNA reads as TGTGCCAGCAGCCAGGGGGACAGGGAAAGCTATGGCTACACCTTC.

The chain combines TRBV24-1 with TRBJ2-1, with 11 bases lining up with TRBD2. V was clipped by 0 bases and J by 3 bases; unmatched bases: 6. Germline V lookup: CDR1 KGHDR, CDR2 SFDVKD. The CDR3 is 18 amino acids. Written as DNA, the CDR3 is TGTGCCACCAGTGATTTGCTAGCGGGGGGCCCGGGCTACAATGAGCAGTTCTTC. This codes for CATSDLLAGGPGYNEQFF.

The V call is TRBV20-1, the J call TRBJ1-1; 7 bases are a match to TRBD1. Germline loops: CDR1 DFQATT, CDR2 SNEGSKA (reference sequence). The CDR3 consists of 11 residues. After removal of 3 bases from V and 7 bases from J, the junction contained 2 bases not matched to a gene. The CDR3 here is CSASGTDEAFF. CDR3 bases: TGCAGTGCTAGTGGGACAGATGAAGCTTTCTTT.

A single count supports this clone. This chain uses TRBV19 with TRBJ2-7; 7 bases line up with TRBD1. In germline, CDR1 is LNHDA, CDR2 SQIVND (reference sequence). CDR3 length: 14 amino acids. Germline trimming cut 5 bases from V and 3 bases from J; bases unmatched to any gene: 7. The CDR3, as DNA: TGTGCCAGTAGTCCGACAGGGCCCGGCTACGAGCAGTACTTC. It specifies CASSPTGPGYEQYF.

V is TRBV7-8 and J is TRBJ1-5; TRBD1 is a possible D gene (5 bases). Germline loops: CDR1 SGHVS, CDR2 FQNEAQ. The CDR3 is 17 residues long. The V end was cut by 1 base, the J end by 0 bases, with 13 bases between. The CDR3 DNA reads TGTGCCAGCAGCTTAGAGCGCAGGGCTTATAGCAATCAGCCCCAGCATTTT. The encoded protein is CASSLERRAYSNQPQHF.

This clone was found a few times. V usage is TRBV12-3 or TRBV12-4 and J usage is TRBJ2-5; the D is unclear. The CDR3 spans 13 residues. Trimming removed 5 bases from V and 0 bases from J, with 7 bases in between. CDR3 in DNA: TGTGCCAGCAGTGTACGGTACCAAGAGACCCAGTACTTC. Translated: CASSVRYQETQYF.

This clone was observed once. The DNA of the CDR3 is TGCAGCGTTCGGCAGGAGGCCTACAATGAGCAGTTCTTC. Translation: CSVRQEAYNEQFF. This sequence joins TRBV29-1 and TRBJ2-1, with D perhaps TRBD2 (5 bases). CDR1 and CDR2 from the germline V gene are SQVTM and ANQGSEA. Trimming took off 5 bases at V and 2 bases at J, with 10 bases between the two ends. This CDR3 is 13 amino acids long.

CDR3 protein: CASSLGRNTDTQYF. The CDR3, as DNA: TGCGCCAGCAGCTTAGGCAGGAACACAGATACGCAGTATTTT. The rearrangement links TRBV5-1 to TRBJ2-3; D unclear. Germline-derived CDR1 and CDR2 are SGHRS and YFSETQ. CDR3 length equals 14 residues. V lost 2 bases, J lost 2 bases, and 9 bases lay in between.

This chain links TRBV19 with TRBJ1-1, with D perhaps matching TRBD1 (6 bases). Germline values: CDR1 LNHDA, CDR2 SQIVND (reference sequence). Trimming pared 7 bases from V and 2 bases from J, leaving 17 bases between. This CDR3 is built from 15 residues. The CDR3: CASITIGQPNTEAFF. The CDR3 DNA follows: TGTGCCAGTATTACTATCGGACAGCCTAACACTGAAGCTTTCTTT.

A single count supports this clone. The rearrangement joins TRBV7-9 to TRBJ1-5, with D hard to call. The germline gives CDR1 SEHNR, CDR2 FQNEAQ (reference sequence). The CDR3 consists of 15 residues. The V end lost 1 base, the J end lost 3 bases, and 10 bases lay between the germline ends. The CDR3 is CASSLDGLLNQPQHF. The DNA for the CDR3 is TGTGCCAGCAGCTTAGACGGTCTGCTCAATCAGCCCCAGCATTTT.

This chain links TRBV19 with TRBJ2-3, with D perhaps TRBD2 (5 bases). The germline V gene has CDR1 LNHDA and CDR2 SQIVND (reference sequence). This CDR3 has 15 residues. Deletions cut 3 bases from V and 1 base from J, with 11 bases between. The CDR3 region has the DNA TGTGCCAGTAGTATGAGAAGACTACGCACAGATACGCAGTATTTT. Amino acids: CASSMRRLRTDTQYF.

The CDR3 DNA reads TGTGCCAGCAGCCAACGGGGACAGGCAACAAACTATGGCTACACCTTC. Encoded protein: CASSQRGQATNYGYTF. V usage is TRBV3-1 (or the pseudogene TRBV3-2) and J usage is TRBJ1-2, with 8 positions matching TRBD1. In germline, CDR1 is LGHDT, CDR2 YNNKEL (reference sequence). V lost 2 bases, J lost 2 bases, and 7 bases stayed unmatched. The CDR3 has 16 amino acids.

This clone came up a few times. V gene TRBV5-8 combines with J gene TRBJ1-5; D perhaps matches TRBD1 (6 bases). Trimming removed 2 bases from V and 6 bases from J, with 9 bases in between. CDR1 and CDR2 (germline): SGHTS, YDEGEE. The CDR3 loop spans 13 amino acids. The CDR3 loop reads CASSFEGGQPQHF. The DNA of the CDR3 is TGTGCCAGCAGCTTCGAAGGGGGTCAGCCCCAGCATTTT.

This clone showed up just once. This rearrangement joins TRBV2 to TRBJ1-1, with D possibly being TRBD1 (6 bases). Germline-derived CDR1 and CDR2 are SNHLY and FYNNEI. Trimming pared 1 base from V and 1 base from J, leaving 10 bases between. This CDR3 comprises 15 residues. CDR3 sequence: CASSEVVGANTEAFF. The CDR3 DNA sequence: TGTGCCAGCAGTGAAGTAGTGGGGGCGAACACTGAAGCTTTCTTT. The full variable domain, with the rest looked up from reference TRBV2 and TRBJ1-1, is EPEVTQTPSHQVTQMGQEVILRCVPISNHLYFYWYRQILGQKVEFLVSFYNNEISEKSEIFDDQFSVERPDGSNFTLKIRSTKLEDSAMYFCASSEVVGANTEAFFGQGTRLTVV.

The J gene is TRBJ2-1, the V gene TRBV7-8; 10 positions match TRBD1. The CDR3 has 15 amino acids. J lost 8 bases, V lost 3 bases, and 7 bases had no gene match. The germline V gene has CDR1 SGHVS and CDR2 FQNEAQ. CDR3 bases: TGTGCCAGCAGCTTGACAGGGGGCTTCTGGGATGAGCAGTTCTTC. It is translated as CASSLTGGFWDEQFF.

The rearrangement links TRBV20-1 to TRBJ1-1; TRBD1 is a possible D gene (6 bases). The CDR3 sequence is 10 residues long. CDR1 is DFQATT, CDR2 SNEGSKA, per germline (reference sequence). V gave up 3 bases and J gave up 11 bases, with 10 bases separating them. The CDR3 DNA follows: TGCAGTGCTAGGGGAGGGGGGGCTTTCTTT. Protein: CSARGGGAFF.

The chain's CDR3 is CASSEHVDSPLHF. In nucleotides, the CDR3 is TGTGCCAGCAGTGAACATGTAGATTCACCCCTCCACTTT. The chain uses TRBV6-1 and TRBJ1-6; no firm D call. The germline V gene has CDR1 MNHNS and CDR2 SASEGT. The CDR3 contains 13 residues. V lost 2 bases and J 8 bases, leaving 7 bases between the germline ends.

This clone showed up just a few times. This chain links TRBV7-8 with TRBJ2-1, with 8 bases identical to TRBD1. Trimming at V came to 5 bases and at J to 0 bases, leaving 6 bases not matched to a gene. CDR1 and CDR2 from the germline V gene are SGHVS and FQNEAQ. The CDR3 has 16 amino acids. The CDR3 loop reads CASSNRDRSSYNEQFF. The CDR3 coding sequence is TGTGCCAGCAGCAACAGGGACAGGAGCTCCTACAATGAGCAGTTCTTC.

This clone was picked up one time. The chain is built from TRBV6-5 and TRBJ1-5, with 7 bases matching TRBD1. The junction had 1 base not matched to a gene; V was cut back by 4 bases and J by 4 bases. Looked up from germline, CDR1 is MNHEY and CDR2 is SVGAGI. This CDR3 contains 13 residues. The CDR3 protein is CASSLTGNQPQHF. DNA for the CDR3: TGTGCCAGCAGTTTGACAGGGAATCAGCCCCAGCATTTT.

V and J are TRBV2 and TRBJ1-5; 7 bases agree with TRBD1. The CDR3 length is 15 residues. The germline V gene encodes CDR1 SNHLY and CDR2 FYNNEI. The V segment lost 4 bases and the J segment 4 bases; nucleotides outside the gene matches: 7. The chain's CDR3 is CASSAQGVRNQPQHF. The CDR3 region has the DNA TGTGCCAGCAGTGCTCAGGGGGTTCGAAATCAGCCCCAGCATTTT.